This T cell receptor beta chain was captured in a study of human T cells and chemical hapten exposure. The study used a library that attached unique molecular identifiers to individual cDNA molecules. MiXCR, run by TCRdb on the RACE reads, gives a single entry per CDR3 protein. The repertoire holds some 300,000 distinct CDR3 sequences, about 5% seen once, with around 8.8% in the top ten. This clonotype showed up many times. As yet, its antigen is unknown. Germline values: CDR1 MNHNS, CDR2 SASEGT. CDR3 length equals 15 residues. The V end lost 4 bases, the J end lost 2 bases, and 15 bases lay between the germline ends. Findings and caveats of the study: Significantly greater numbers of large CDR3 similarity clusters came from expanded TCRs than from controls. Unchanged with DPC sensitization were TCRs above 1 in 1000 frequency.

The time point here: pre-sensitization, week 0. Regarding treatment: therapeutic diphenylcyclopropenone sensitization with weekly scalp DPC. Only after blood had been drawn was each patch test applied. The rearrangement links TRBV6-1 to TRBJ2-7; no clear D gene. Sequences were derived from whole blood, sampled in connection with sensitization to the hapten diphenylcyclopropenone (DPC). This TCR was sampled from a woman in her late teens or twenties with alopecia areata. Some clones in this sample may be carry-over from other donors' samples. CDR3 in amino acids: CASSAELQAPYEQYF. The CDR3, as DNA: TGTGCCAGCAGTGCCGAGCTCCAGGCGCCCTACGAGCAGTACTTC.